The source of this T cell receptor (beta chain) is a study of graft-versus-host responses after intestinal transplantation. Study-wide results and limits: GvH clones turned up in recipient marrow; some had shown up first in ileum or blood. Early after transplant, HvG declines were associated with peak levels of circulating GvH clones.

Trimming at V came to 0 bases and at J to 4 bases, leaving 7 bases not matched to a gene. Germline V gene data show CDR1 as LNHDA and CDR2 as SQIVND (reference sequence). The CDR3 totals 17 residues. As concerns this clone: What it binds is unknown.

The method was immunoSEQ multiplex PCR; TCRdb's version includes in-frame clones alone and lacks a portion of them. The table has under 100,000 clones, roughly 92% seen once. The TCR comes from a human donor who was the organ donor for an intestinal transplant. The chain carries TRBV19 and TRBJ2-1; 9 positions agree with TRBD2. The sequencing here drew on unstimulated CD8+ T cells sorted from spleen or lymph node cells, taken before transplant. The CDR3 nucleotides read TGTGCCAGTAGTATAGATAGCGGGGGAGAAGGGTACAATGAGCAGTTCTTC. Protein product: CASSIDSGGEGYNEQFF.